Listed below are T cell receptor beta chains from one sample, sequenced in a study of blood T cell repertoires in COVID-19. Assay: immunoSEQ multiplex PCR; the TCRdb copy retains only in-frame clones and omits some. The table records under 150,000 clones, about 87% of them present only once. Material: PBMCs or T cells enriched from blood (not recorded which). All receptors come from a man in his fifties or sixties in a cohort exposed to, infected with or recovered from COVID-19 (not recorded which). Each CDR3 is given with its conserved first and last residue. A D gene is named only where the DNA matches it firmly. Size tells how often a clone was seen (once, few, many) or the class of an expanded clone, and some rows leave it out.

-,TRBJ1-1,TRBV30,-,TGTGCCTGGAGTGTACCGGGGACTGAAGCTTTCTTT,CAWSVPGTEAFF
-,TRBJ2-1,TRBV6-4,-,TGTGCCAGCAGTGTGAAATTGGACTTGGAGCAGTTCTTC,CASSVKLDLEQFF
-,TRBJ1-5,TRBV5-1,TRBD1,TGCGCCAGCAGCCCGGACAGGGGGGATCAGCCCCAGCATTTT,CASSPDRGDQPQHF
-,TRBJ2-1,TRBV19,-,TGTGCCAGTAGGGTCCGGAGCCGGGATGAGCAGTTCTTC,CASRVRSRDEQFF
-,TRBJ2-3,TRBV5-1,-,TGCGCCAGCAGCTTGCCAGGAACAGATACGCAGTATTTT,CASSLPGTDTQYF
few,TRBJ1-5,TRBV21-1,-,TGTGCCAGCACCTCCTACCGGGACACCAGACAGGGCAATCAGCCCCAGCATTTT,CASTSYRDTRQGNQPQHF
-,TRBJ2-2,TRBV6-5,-,TGTGCCAGCAGTTACCCCGGGACCGGGGAGCTGTTTTTT,CASSYPGTGELFF
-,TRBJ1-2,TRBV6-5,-,TGTGCCAGCATAGCTCCGGGAGAGTATGGCTACACCTTC,CASIAPGEYGYTF
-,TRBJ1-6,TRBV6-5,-,TGTGCCAGCAGTTACGAGGGCTCCCCGGAATCACCCCTCCACTTT,CASSYEGSPESPLHF
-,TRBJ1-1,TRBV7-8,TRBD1,TGTGCCAGCAGCCTAAAGGACAGGGTGAACACTGAAGCTTTCTTT,CASSLKDRVNTEAFF
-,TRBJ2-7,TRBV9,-,TGTGCCAGCAGCGAAGGGGGGGCGGGGTACGAGCAGTACTTC,CASSEGGAGYEQYF
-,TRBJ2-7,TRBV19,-,TGTGCCAGTAGTATTCGGGTATCCTACGAGCAGTACTTC,CASSIRVSYEQYF
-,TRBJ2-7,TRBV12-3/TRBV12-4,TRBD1,TGTGCCAGCAGGGGACAGGGCTCGCACGAGCAGTACTTC,CASRGQGSHEQYF
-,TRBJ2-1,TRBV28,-,TGTGCCAGCAGTCACCGTGGGAGCTCCTACAATGAGCAGTTCTTC,CASSHRGSSYNEQFF
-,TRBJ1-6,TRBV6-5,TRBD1,TGTGCCAGCAGCGACAGGGCCCAACTTAACACACCCCTCCACTTT,CASSDRAQLNTPLHF
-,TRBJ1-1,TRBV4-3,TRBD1,TGCGCCAGCAGCCTGGGACAGGGTGACACTGAAGCTTTCTTT,CASSLGQGDTEAFF
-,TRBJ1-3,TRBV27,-,TGTGCCAGCAGTTCAACCGGGACATACTTACCTGGAAACACCATATATTTT,CASSSTGTYLPGNTIYF
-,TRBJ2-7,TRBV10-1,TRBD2,TGCGCCAGCAGTGAAACTAGCGGCTACGAGCAGTACTTC,CASSETSGYEQYF
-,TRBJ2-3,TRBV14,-,TGTGCCAGCAGCCACCGACAGAACACAGATACGCAGTATTTT,CASSHRQNTDTQYF
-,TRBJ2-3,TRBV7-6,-,TGTGCCAGCAGCTTATACAGGGAGACAGATACGCAGTATTTT,CASSLYRETDTQYF
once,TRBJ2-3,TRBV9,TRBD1,TGTGCCAGCAGCGTAGTAGGACAGGGAGTAGATACGCAGTATTTT,CASSVVGQGVDTQYF
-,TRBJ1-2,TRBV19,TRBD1,TGTGCCAGTAGAGGGACAGGGACAGACGGCTACACCTTC,CASRGTGTDGYTF
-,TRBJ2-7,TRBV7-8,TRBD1,TGTGCCAGCAGACCGAGGACAGGGCCCTCCTACGAGCAGTACTTC,CASRPRTGPSYEQYF
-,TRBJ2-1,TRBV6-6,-,TGTGCCACCGACACAGGGGAGGACAATGAGCAGTTCTTC,CATDTGEDNEQFF
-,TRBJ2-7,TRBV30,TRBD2,TGTGCCTGGAGGAGCGGGAGACACCACGAGCAGTACTTC,CAWRSGRHHEQYF
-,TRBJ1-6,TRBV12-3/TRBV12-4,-,TGTGCCAGCAGTTTTGGCCCGGGTTCACCCCTCCACTTT,CASSFGPGSPLHF
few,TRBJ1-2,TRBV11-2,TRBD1,TGTGCCAGCAGCCCCGAGACAGGGAACTATGGCTACACCTTC,CASSPETGNYGYTF
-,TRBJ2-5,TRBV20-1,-,TGCAGTGCTAGTTCGGGTAGTAAGTACCAAGAGACCCAGTACTTC,CSASSGSKYQETQYF
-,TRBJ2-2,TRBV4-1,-,TGCGCCAGCACCGCGCTAGGGGGCACCGGGGAGCTGTTTTTT,CASTALGGTGELFF
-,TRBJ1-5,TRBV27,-,TGTGCCAGCACGACGACAGTCTATAGCAATCAGCCCCAGCATTTT,CASTTTVYSNQPQHF
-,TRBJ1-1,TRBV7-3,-,TGTGCCAGCAGCTTGACTCAGGGTTATGAAGCTTTCTTT,CASSLTQGYEAFF